A single sample gave rise to the 20 T cell receptor beta chains below, sequenced in a study of Ad26.COV2.S vaccination and SARS-CoV-2 variants. Indicated treatment: some 19 received Ad26.COV2.S at low or high dose, single or two shots; several received placebo; per-sample allocation not given. Specimens were obtained on day 63 following the first vaccine or placebo injection. Sequenced by immunoSEQ multiplex PCR; TCRdb stores in-frame clones only, minus some. The sample yields about 680,000 clones, about 90% seen once. The material was peripheral blood, obtained in a trial of Ad26.COV2.S vaccine versus placebo. The receptors come from a person between 18 and 60 years old who received the Ad26.COV2.S COVID-19 vaccine or a placebo.

In its sample, this clone was seen once. The J gene is TRBJ2-1, the V gene TRBV30; no reliable D call. Per the germline V gene, CDR1 is GTSNPN and CDR2 is SVGIG (reference sequence). CDR3 size: 11 residues. Trimming shortened V by 7 bases and J by 3 bases, and 7 bases separated the two germline ends. CDR3: CASFIYNEQFF. The CDR3 region has the DNA TGTGCCTCCTTCATCTACAATGAGCAGTTCTTC.

The chain carries TRBV3-1 (or the pseudogene TRBV3-2) and TRBJ2-3, with 9 bases that match TRBD2. The germline V gene encodes CDR1 LGHDT and CDR2 YNNKEL (reference sequence). The V segment lost 4 bases and the J segment 5 bases; nucleotides outside the gene matches: 7. CDR3 size: 15 residues. The CDR3 region is CASSPAGGVRDTQYF. The CDR3, as DNA: TGTGCCAGCAGCCCAGCGGGAGGAGTCAGAGATACGCAGTATTTT.

The rearrangement uses TRBV7-9 and TRBJ2-2, with D uncertain. V was cut by 1 base and J by 6 bases, with 6 bases left in between. The length of the CDR3 is 13 residues. Germline CDR1 is SEHNR and CDR2 is FQNEAQ (reference sequence). CDR3 loop: CASSLGDPGELFF. The CDR3 DNA reads as TGTGCCAGCAGCTTAGGAGATCCCGGGGAGCTGTTTTTT.

A note on this clone: This sample also contains other DNA sequences that code for the same CDR3. V gene TRBV18 combines with J gene TRBJ2-5; D ambiguous. The CDR3 sequence is 13 residues long. Germline loops: CDR1 KGHSH, CDR2 LQKENI. V was shortened by 0 bases and J by 0 bases, with 2 bases between the two germline ends. The CDR3 sequence is CASSPPNQETQYF. CDR3 bases: TGTGCCAGCTCACCACCCAACCAAGAGACCCAGTACTTC.

The rearrangement links TRBV30 to TRBJ1-5; no clear D. Looked up from germline, CDR1 is GTSNPN and CDR2 is SVGIG (reference sequence). The CDR3 has 12 amino acids. With 5 bases removed from V and 2 bases from J, the gap between germline ends came to 7 bases. The CDR3 sequence is CAWGRRNQPQHF. DNA of the CDR3: TGTGCCTGGGGACGGCGCAATCAGCCCCAGCATTTT.

The chain employs TRBV18 and TRBJ2-6; no firm D call. V was trimmed by 2 bases and J by 2 bases, leaving 13 bases between them. Per germline, CDR1 KGHSH and CDR2 LQKENI. The CDR3 runs 17 residues. CDR3 in amino acids: CASSPSFTQAGANVLTF. CDR3 nucleotide sequence: TGTGCCAGCTCACCATCGTTCACGCAGGCTGGGGCCAACGTCCTGACTTTC. Full variable domain (rest looked up from reference TRBV18 and TRBJ2-6): NAGVMQNPRHLVRRRGQEARLRCSPMKGHSHVYWYRQLPEEGLKFMVYLQKENIIDESGMPKERFSAEFPKEGPSILRIQQVVRGDSAAYFCASSPSFTQAGANVLTFGAGSRLTVL.

This chain links TRBV7-9 with TRBJ2-5, with TRBD2 matching over 7 bases. Trimming removed 2 bases from V and 4 bases from J; junction bases left unmatched: 7. The CDR3 totals 15 residues. CDR1 and CDR2 (germline): SEHNR, FQNEAQ (reference sequence). CDR3 nucleotide sequence: TGTGCCAGCAGCTTAATGCCAGGGAGGGCAGAGACCCAGTACTTC. Translated, it gives CASSLMPGRAETQYF.

This rearrangement joins TRBV23-1 to TRBJ2-1; 7 bases map to TRBD2. TRBV23-1 is an ORF, with its function uncertain. The CDR3 has 16 amino acids. J lost 5 bases, V lost 1 base, and 8 bases had no gene match. The CDR3 protein is CASSQFGGTAHNEQFF. CDR3 DNA sequence: TGCGCCAGCAGTCAATTCGGGGGGACTGCTCACAATGAGCAGTTCTTC.

The V gene is TRBV5-6, the J gene TRBJ2-7; D is ambiguous. CDR3 length: 12 residues. Trimming cost V 1 base and J 4 bases, with 6 bases left between them. Germline V CDR1 and CDR2: SGHDT, YYEEEE. Written as DNA, the CDR3 is TGTGCCAGCAGCTTGAGTGGTTACGAGCAGTACTTC. This sequence encodes CASSLSGYEQYF.

This clone appeared once. The chain uses TRBV12-5 and TRBJ2-2; 10 bases align to TRBD2. V lost 2 bases to trimming and J lost 0 bases; unmatched junction nucleotides: 3. The CDR3 covers 17 residues. Germline V gene sequence: CDR1 LGHNT, CDR2 FRNRAP. The CDR3 here is CASGLKLAGTNTGELFF. In DNA, the CDR3 is TGTGCTAGTGGTTTGAAACTAGCGGGGACGAACACCGGGGAGCTGTTTTTT.

The chain couples TRBV5-8 to TRBJ1-6; D is unclear. The germline V gene has CDR1 SGHTS and CDR2 YDEGEE. V dropped 4 bases and J dropped 7 bases, with 12 bases sitting between them. This CDR3 comprises 14 residues. CDR3 DNA sequence: TGTGCCAGCAGCATGCGCGTCGGGAATTCACCCCTCCACTTT. It translates to CASSMRVGNSPLHF.

This clone was found once. As DNA, the CDR3 is TGTGCCAGCAGCTTAGGAAGTCCGCAAGTACAAGAGACCCAGTACTTC. The encoded protein is CASSLGSPQVQETQYF. The chain couples TRBV11-2 to TRBJ2-5, with D uncertain. The CDR3 loop spans 16 amino acids. The V end lost 1 base, the J end lost 2 bases, and 14 bases lay between the germline ends. CDR1 is SGHAT, CDR2 FQNNGV, per germline.

The chain employs TRBV4-1 and TRBJ2-3, with D possibly TRBD1 on 7 matching bases. V lost 4 bases, J lost 4 bases, and 18 bases lay in between. Germline V gives CDR1 MGHRA, CDR2 YSYEKL. This CDR3 spans 16 amino acids. CDR3 residues: CASSRRLQGDSDTQYF. CDR3 DNA: TGCGCCAGCAGCCGTAGACTCCAGGGGGACTCAGATACGCAGTATTTT.

J is TRBJ2-1 and V is TRBV29-1; D gene unclear. The CDR3 loop spans 12 amino acids. The germline V gene has CDR1 SQVTM and CDR2 ANQGSEA. Trimming removed 5 bases from V and 10 bases from J, with 15 bases in between. This CDR3 reads CSVRPPSLEQFF. In DNA form, the CDR3 reads TGCAGCGTTCGGCCCCCCTCGTTGGAGCAGTTCTTC.

The rearrangement uses TRBV5-6 and TRBJ1-5, with a weak D call TRBD1 (6 bases). CDR1 and CDR2 from the germline V gene are SGHDT and YYEEEE. V was pared by 3 bases and J by 4 bases, with 17 bases between. The CDR3 runs to 16 residues. In DNA, the CDR3 is TGTGCCAGCAGCTCGGGACAAGCGCCGCCAAATCAGCCCCAGCATTTT. It translates to CASSSGQAPPNQPQHF.

This sequence joins TRBV6-5 and TRBJ2-7; 8 positions match TRBD2. The CDR3 has 16 amino acids. The J segment lost 3 bases and the V segment lost 2 bases, leaving 9 bases of the junction unmatched. The germline V gene has CDR1 MNHEY and CDR2 SVGAGI. CDR3 amino acids: CASSYHVPGGVYEQYF. Written as DNA, the CDR3 is TGTGCCAGCAGTTACCACGTCCCGGGAGGGGTCTACGAGCAGTACTTC.

The chain carries TRBV7-6 and TRBJ2-2; 7 bases agree with TRBD2. The germline V gene has CDR1 SGHVS and CDR2 FNYEAQ. CDR3 length: 17 residues. Trimming at V came to 5 bases and at J to 3 bases, leaving 12 bases not matched to a gene. This CDR3 is CASSPAGEGRDTGELFF. The DNA for the CDR3 is TGTGCCAGCAGCCCCGCCGGGGAGGGCCGGGACACCGGGGAGCTGTTTTTT.

The rearrangement joins TRBV3-1 (or the pseudogene TRBV3-2) to TRBJ1-4; perhaps TRBD1 as D (6 bases). V gave up 4 bases and J gave up 2 bases, with 11 bases separating them. Germline V lookup: CDR1 LGHDT, CDR2 YNNKEL (reference sequence). The CDR3 length is 15 residues. The CDR3 spells CASSRGGGTNEKLFF. As DNA, the CDR3 is TGTGCCAGCAGCCGCGGGGGGGGCACTAATGAAAAACTGTTTTTT.

J is TRBJ1-4 and V is TRBV25-1; perhaps TRBD1 as D (5 bases). Germline CDR1 is MGHDK and CDR2 is SYGVNS. This CDR3 has 14 residues. V was pared by 1 base and J by 8 bases, with 11 bases between. In nucleotides, the CDR3 is TGTGCCAGCAGTGAATCCCCGGGACGGGAAAAACTGTTTTTT. Its protein is CASSESPGREKLFF.

V usage is TRBV19 and J usage is TRBJ1-3; no definite D call. V was cut by 5 bases and J by 0 bases, with 11 bases left in between. The CDR3 consists of 15 residues. Germline CDR1 and CDR2: LNHDA and SQIVND (reference sequence). DNA of the CDR3: TGTGCCAGTAGTCCTGGACGGCGCTCTGGAAACACCATATATTTT. It encodes CASSPGRRSGNTIYF.